One sample yielded the 30 T cell receptor beta chains listed below, sequenced in a study of OX40 agonist ivuxolimab in advanced cancers. Repertoires were generated with immunoSEQ multiplex PCR, while TCRdb's copy carries only in-frame clones and drops some. The sample has approximately 77,000 clones, under 85% seen once. Sequences were derived from CD4+ or CD8+ T cells sorted from blood, sampled in a trial of the OX40 agonist ivuxolimab. The receptors here all came from an adult with an advanced solid tumor such as melanoma, head and neck, liver or kidney cancer.

This clone was detected only once. The chain recombines TRBV5-4 with TRBJ1-2; 7 nucleotides match TRBD1. The CDR3 consists of 16 residues. The V and J ends lost 3 bases and 3 bases, in that order; junction bases with no gene match: 11. CDR1 is SGHNT and CDR2 is YYREEE in the germline V gene (reference sequence). CDR3 in DNA: TGTGCCAGCAGCTCGAAAGGGGGCCTCACGGACTATGGCTACACCTTC. Its translation is CASSSKGGLTDYGYTF.

The chain uses TRBV27 and TRBJ2-7, with TRBD1 matching 12 bases. Trimming cost V 5 bases and J 2 bases; bases outside gene matches: 16. This CDR3 has 19 amino acids. CDR1 is MNHEY, CDR2 SMNVEV, per germline (reference sequence). DNA of the CDR3: TGTGCCAGCAGTGCCTATACCGGGACAGGGGGCTCCCGACCCTACGAGCAGTACTTC. Protein sequence: CASSAYTGTGGSRPYEQYF.

This chain connects TRBV9 to TRBJ2-7; a weak D match, TRBD2 (6 bases). The germline V and J ends were trimmed by 2 bases and 3 bases, with 15 bases remaining between them. The CDR3 spans 15 residues. Germline V lookup: CDR1 SGDLS, CDR2 YYNGEE. Here the CDR3 DNA reads TGTGCCAGCAGCGTCGGAATGGAGGGAATCTACGAGCAGTACTTC. Translation: CASSVGMEGIYEQYF.

This clone was counted a single time. The V call is TRBV6-5, the J call TRBJ1-6; no clear D gene. The CDR3 is 14 amino acids. Germline V gene sequence: CDR1 MNHEY, CDR2 SVGAGI. The V gene lost 3 bases and the J gene lost 10 bases, with 13 bases spanning the gap. The CDR3 here is CASSYGGRGSPLHF. The CDR3 nucleotides are TGTGCCAGCAGTTATGGAGGGCGCGGATCACCCCTCCACTTT.

The CDR3 nucleotides are TGTGCCAGCAGCAAGGACAGGGGTGAAGCTTTCTTT. This codes for CASSKDRGEAFF. The V gene is TRBV5-4, the J gene TRBJ1-1; 9 positions agree with TRBD1. Germline CDR1 is SGHNT and CDR2 is YYREEE (reference sequence). CDR3 length: 12 residues. Trimming took 4 bases from V and 7 from J; bases not matched to a gene: 2.

The chain's CDR3 is CASSADRVRQPQHF. The CDR3 DNA sequence: TGTGCCAGCAGCGCGGACAGGGTAAGACAGCCCCAGCATTTT. The chain employs TRBV6-5 and TRBJ1-5, with 8 positions matching TRBD1. Trimming at V came to 6 bases and at J to 7 bases, leaving 8 bases not matched to a gene. CDR1 MNHEY and CDR2 SVGAGI come from the germline V gene. The CDR3 runs to 14 residues.

This clone was detected once. This chain uses TRBV5-4 with TRBJ1-1; D is uncertain. The V end lost 4 bases, the J end lost 10 bases, and 23 bases lay between the germline ends. CDR3 length: 15 amino acids. Germline V gene sequence: CDR1 SGHNT, CDR2 YYREEE (reference sequence). For the CDR3, the DNA is TGTGCCAGCAGCCCGCAGCGGACTGGGCCATATGGAGCTTTCTTT. Translated: CASSPQRTGPYGAFF.

This clone was seen just once. The chain recombines TRBV9 with TRBJ1-1, with 7 bases that match TRBD1. Per the germline V gene, CDR1 is SGDLS and CDR2 is YYNGEE. The CDR3 totals 15 residues. Trimming removed 0 bases from V and 0 bases from J; junction bases left unmatched: 2. CDR3 in DNA: TGTGCCAGCAGCGTAGGGACAGGATTGAACACTGAAGCTTTCTTT. Residues: CASSVGTGLNTEAFF.

The V and J genes are TRBV19 and TRBJ2-1, with a possible D match to TRBD1 (5 bases). Between the trimmed V and J ends, which lost 5 bases and 4 bases, there was a span of 9 bases. Germline V CDR1 and CDR2: LNHDA, SQIVND (reference sequence). The CDR3 is made up of 13 amino acids. CDR3 in DNA: TGTGCCAGTAGTTTAGGACAATACAATGAGCAGTTCTTC. Amino acid sequence: CASSLGQYNEQFF.

This chain connects TRBV9 to TRBJ2-6; weak D call: TRBD1 (6 bases). The CDR3 has 17 amino acids. CDR1 is SGDLS, CDR2 YYNGEE, per germline. With 3 bases removed from V and 0 bases from J, the gap between germline ends came to 13 bases. The CDR3 sequence is CASSERQVPSGANVLTF. The CDR3 DNA sequence: TGTGCCAGCAGCGAGCGACAGGTGCCCTCTGGGGCCAACGTCCTGACTTTC.

The chain recombines TRBV28 with TRBJ1-1; TRBD1 is a possible D gene (5 bases). Trimming stripped 5 bases from V and 5 bases from J, with 12 bases between. The germline CDR1 and CDR2 sequences are MDHEN and SYDVKM. The CDR3 spans 13 residues. For the CDR3, the DNA is TGTGCCAGCAGTGGTGGGACTTTAACTGAAGCTTTCTTT. It is translated as CASSGGTLTEAFF.

The chain couples TRBV4-3 to TRBJ2-5; perhaps TRBD1 as D (5 bases). This CDR3 comprises 15 residues. Germline lookup yields CDR1 LGHNA and CDR2 YSLEER. V lost 0 bases and J lost 4, with 12 bases in between. The CDR3 loop reads CASSQEAKRGETQYF. DNA of the CDR3: TGCGCCAGCAGCCAAGAGGCCAAAAGGGGAGAGACCCAGTACTTC.

This sequence joins TRBV25-1 and TRBJ1-2; D is possibly TRBD1 (5 bases). The CDR3 extends over 15 amino acids. Looked up from germline, CDR1 is MGHDK and CDR2 is SYGVNS. Trimming removed 0 bases at V and 4 bases at J, with 12 bases between. CDR3 sequence reads: CASSEYGAEGYGYTF. The DNA of the CDR3 is TGTGCCAGCAGTGAATATGGGGCAGAAGGCTATGGCTACACCTTC.

The V and J genes are TRBV5-5 and TRBJ2-7; TRBD1 agrees at 8 bases. Germline CDR1 is SGHKS and CDR2 is YYEKEE (reference sequence). Losses at the gene ends were 2 bases for V and 4 bases for J; bases not matched to a gene: 5. The CDR3 runs to 14 residues. CDR3 sequence reads: CASSFLGQVYEQYF. The CDR3 DNA follows: TGTGCCAGCAGCTTCTTGGGACAGGTATACGAGCAGTACTTC.

V and J are TRBV28 and TRBJ2-5; TRBD1 matches at 7 bases. The V segment lost 7 bases and the J segment 2 bases; nucleotides outside the gene matches: 10. The CDR3 runs 15 residues. The V gene's germline CDR1 is MDHEN and CDR2 SYDVKM. The CDR3 nucleotides are TGTGCCAGCACTTACGGCCCGGGACAGCAAGAGACCCAGTACTTC. This codes for CASTYGPGQQETQYF.

The gene calls are TRBV19 and TRBJ2-6; TRBD1 aligns across 7 bases. The V gene end was trimmed by 5 bases and the J gene end by 4 bases; junction bases not matched to a gene: 14. This CDR3 is built from 18 residues. Germline CDR1 LNHDA, CDR2 SQIVND (reference sequence). The CDR3 DNA sequence: TGTGCCAGTAGTGATCCGGGACAGTCCCCTCTGGGGGCCAACGTCCTGACTTTC. It specifies CASSDPGQSPLGANVLTF.

V usage is TRBV2 and J usage is TRBJ2-3; tentatively, D is TRBD1 (5 bases). The length of the CDR3 is 15 residues. V was clipped by 6 bases and J by 0 bases, with 13 bases between them. Germline V lookup: CDR1 SNHLY, CDR2 FYNNEI. The CDR3 DNA reads as TGTGCCAGCAGCGATCAGGGATTCAGCACAGATACGCAGTATTTT. It is translated as CASSDQGFSTDTQYF.

CDR3 in DNA: TGTGCCAGCAGCCCCCGTCCCGGGACAGGGACGGGGGCTGGAAACACCATATATTTT. Protein: CASSPRPGTGTGAGNTIYF. The chain employs TRBV7-2 and TRBJ1-3; 9 bases line up with TRBD1. Per the germline V gene, CDR1 is SGHTA and CDR2 is FQGNSA. The V gene end was trimmed by 5 bases and the J gene end by 2 bases; junction bases not matched to a gene: 16. CDR3 length: 19 residues.

V and J are TRBV19 and TRBJ2-1; 12 nucleotides line up with TRBD1. Germline V lookup: CDR1 LNHDA, CDR2 SQIVND (reference sequence). This CDR3 contains 15 residues. V was clipped by 5 bases and J by 12 bases; unmatched bases: 11. CDR3 DNA sequence: TGTGCCAGTAGTGCCAGGGACAGGGGGCTTACCCTGCAGTTCTTC. Residues: CASSARDRGLTLQFF.

The V and J genes are TRBV4-1 and TRBJ2-7, with 15 nucleotides matching TRBD2. CDR3 length: 17 amino acids. Trimming removed 0 bases from V and 6 bases from J; junction bases left unmatched: 6. The germline V gene encodes CDR1 MGHRA and CDR2 YSYEKL. Here the CDR3 DNA reads TGCGCCAGCAGCCAAGATCTCGGACTAGCGGGAGGGGGCGAGCAGTACTTC. Translation: CASSQDLGLAGGGEQYF.

This clone was picked up one time. The V gene is TRBV7-2, the J gene TRBJ2-5, with D possibly matching TRBD2 (6 bases). The germline V gene encodes CDR1 SGHTA and CDR2 FQGNSA. The CDR3 consists of 14 residues. Trimming took 7 bases from V and 6 from J, leaving 18 bases between them. The CDR3 sequence: CASTASGGTKTQYF. The CDR3 DNA sequence: TGTGCCAGCACCGCCTCCGGGGGTACGAAGACCCAGTACTTC.

The chain carries TRBV10-3 and TRBJ2-5; 11 nucleotides align to TRBD2. The germline V gene has CDR1 ENHRY and CDR2 SYGVKD. Losses at the gene ends were 0 bases for V and 4 bases for J; bases not matched to a gene: 7. The CDR3 is 17 residues long. The CDR3 here is CAISESLAGGGGETQYF. The CDR3, as DNA: TGTGCCATCAGTGAGTCTCTAGCGGGGGGCGGTGGAGAGACCCAGTACTTC.

In this sample, this clone turned up a few times. The CDR3 DNA sequence: TGTGCCAGCACCAGGACAGGGCCCAATCAGCCCCAGCATTTT. Its protein product is CASTRTGPNQPQHF. The chain couples TRBV6-5 to TRBJ1-5, with 8 nucleotides matching TRBD1. Germline V gene lookup returns CDR1 MNHEY and CDR2 SVGAGI. V dropped 7 bases and J dropped 3; count of bases not matched to a gene: 5. This CDR3 is built from 14 residues.

The chain couples TRBV6-6 to TRBJ2-3; tentatively, D is TRBD1 (5 bases). V gave up 0 bases and J gave up 4 bases, with 11 bases separating them. The length of the CDR3 is 15 residues. Germline-derived CDR1 and CDR2 are MNHNY and SVGAGI (reference sequence). The CDR3 protein is CASSYSGPRPDTQYF. The CDR3 coding sequence is TGTGCCAGCAGTTACTCGGGGCCTCGGCCAGATACGCAGTATTTT.

The chain employs TRBV7-2 and TRBJ2-3, with D perhaps TRBD2 (7 bases). This CDR3 contains 13 residues. CDR1 and CDR2 (germline): SGHTA, FQGNSA. Trimming removed 6 bases from V and 6 bases from J, with 13 bases in between. The CDR3 DNA is TGTGCCAGCAGAGGAGGGGGGGCGGATACGCAGTATTTT. Translated, it gives CASRGGGADTQYF. The variable domain in full, completed from reference TRBV7-2 and TRBJ2-3, reads GAGVSQSPSNKVTEKGKDVELRCDPISGHTALYWYRQSLGQGLEFLIYFQGNSAPDKSGLPSDRFSAERTGGSVSTLTIQRTQQEDSAVYLCASRGGGADTQYFGPGTRLTVL.

V and J are TRBV30 and TRBJ2-1; the D gene is possibly TRBD2 (6 bases). Germline assignment: CDR1 GTSNPN and CDR2 SVGIG (reference sequence). V gave up 4 bases and J gave up 3 bases, with 10 bases separating them. This CDR3 region has 13 residues. CDR3 loop: CAWTRDFYNEQFF. In DNA form, the CDR3 reads TGTGCCTGGACCCGGGACTTCTACAATGAGCAGTTCTTC.

This chain joins TRBV28 and TRBJ1-2, with D perhaps matching TRBD1 (5 bases). In germline, CDR1 is MDHEN, CDR2 SYDVKM. Between the trimmed V and J ends, which lost 9 bases and 6 bases, there was a span of 14 bases. There are 12 residues in the CDR3. The CDR3: CASQIGANGYTF. The CDR3 DNA is TGTGCCAGTCAGATAGGGGCAAATGGCTACACCTTC.

The rearrangement joins TRBV7-2 to TRBJ2-5; no definite D call. V was pared by 3 bases and J by 3 bases, with 11 bases between. Germline loops: CDR1 SGHTA, CDR2 FQGNSA. This CDR3 contains 14 residues. The CDR3 DNA reads TGTGCCAGCAGCTTTTATTCTTCTGAAGAGACCCAGTACTTC. It encodes CASSFYSSEETQYF.

V and J are TRBV5-1 and TRBJ2-2; D unresolved. V was trimmed by 2 bases and J by 5 bases, leaving 16 bases between them. Per germline, CDR1 SGHRS and CDR2 YFSETQ. The CDR3 runs to 16 residues. The CDR3 DNA reads as TGCGCCAGCAGCTTCGGGCCCGCTACGGAGACCGGGGAGCTGTTTTTT. This encodes CASSFGPATETGELFF.

The chain employs TRBV18 and TRBJ2-1; no clear D. V lost 1 base and J 6 bases, leaving 4 bases between the germline ends. From germline, CDR1 is KGHSH and CDR2 LQKENI. CDR3 length: 12 amino acids. The CDR3 loop reads CASSPLTNEQFF. The CDR3 DNA reads TGTGCCAGCTCACCACTGACCAATGAGCAGTTCTTC.